This T cell receptor (beta chain) was obtained from a study of blood T cell repertoires in COVID-19. Study summary: PBMCs, B-cell-depleted T cells, or T cells were the source of the cDNA or gDNA that made up the material.

TCRdb's table, derived via immunoSEQ multiplex PCR, lists solely in-frame clones and lacks some. The sample includes 230,000 or so clones, around 80% of them seen just once. Turning to this clone: Other DNA sequences in the sample encode the same CDR3.

CDR3 length equals 13 residues. The ends were cut back, 6 bases at V and 7 bases at J, with 13 bases in the middle. The origin of this receptor is a man aged 25-45 years with active or convalescent COVID-19. This chain joins TRBV12-3 or TRBV12-4 and TRBJ1-3; the D gene is possibly TRBD1 (5 bases). The sequenced material came from peripheral blood. CDR3 in amino acids: CASSTGSGNTIYF. The CDR3 nucleotides read TGTGCCAGCAGCACAGGTAGCGGGAACACCATATATTTT.